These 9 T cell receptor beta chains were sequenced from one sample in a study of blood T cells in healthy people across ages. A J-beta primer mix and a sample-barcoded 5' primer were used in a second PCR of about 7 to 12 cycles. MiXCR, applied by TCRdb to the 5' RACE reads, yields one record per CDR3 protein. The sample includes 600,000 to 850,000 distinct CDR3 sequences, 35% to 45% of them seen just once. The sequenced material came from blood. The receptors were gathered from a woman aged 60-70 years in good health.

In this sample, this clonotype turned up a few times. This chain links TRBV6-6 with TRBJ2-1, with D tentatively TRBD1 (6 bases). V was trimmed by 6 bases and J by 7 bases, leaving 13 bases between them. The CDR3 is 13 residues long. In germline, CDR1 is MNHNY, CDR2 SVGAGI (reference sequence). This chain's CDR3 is CASSPRGGNEQFF. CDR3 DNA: TGTGCCAGCAGCCCCCGAGGGGGAAATGAGCAGTTCTTC.

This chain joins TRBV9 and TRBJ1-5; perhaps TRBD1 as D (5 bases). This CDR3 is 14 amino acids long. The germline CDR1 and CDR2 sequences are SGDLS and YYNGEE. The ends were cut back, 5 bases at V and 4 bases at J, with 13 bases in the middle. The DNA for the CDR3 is TGTGCCAGCAGTATTGACAGCTCTAATCAGCCCCAGCATTTT. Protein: CASSIDSSNQPQHF.

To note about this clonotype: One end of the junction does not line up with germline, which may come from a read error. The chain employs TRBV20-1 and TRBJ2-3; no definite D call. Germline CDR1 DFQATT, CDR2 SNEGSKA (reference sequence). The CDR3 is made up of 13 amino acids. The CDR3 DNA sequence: TGCGGTGCTATTCCGTTTGGCACAGATACGCAGTATTTT. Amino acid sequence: CGAIPFGTDTQYF.

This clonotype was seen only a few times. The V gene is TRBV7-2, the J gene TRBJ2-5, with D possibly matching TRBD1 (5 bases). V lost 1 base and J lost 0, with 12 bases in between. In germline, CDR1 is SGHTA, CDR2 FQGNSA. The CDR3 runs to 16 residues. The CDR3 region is CASSLVEGANQETQYF. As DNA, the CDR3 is TGTGCCAGCAGCTTAGTGGAAGGGGCGAACCAAGAGACCCAGTACTTC.

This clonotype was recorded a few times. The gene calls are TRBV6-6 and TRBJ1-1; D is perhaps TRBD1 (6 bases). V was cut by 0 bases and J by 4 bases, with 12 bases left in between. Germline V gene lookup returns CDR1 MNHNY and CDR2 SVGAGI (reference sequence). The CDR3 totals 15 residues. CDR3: CASSYSQGRITEAFF. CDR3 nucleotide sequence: TGTGCCAGCAGTTACTCACAGGGCAGGATCACTGAAGCTTTCTTT.

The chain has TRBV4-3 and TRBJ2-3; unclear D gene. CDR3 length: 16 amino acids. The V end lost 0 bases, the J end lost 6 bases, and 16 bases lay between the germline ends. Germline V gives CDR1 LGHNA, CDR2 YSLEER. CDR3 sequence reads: CASSQDKGLYPDTQYF. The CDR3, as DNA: TGCGCCAGCAGCCAAGATAAAGGTCTATACCCGGATACGCAGTATTTT.

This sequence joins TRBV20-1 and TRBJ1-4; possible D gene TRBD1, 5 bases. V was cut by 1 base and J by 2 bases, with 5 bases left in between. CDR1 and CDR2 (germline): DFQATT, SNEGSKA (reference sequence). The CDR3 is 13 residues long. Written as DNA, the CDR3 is TGCAGTGCTAGAGGGGGGACTAATGAAAAACTGTTTTTT. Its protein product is CSARGGTNEKLFF.

CDR3 nucleotides: TGTGCCAGCAGCTTAAGAGGGGGTGGGACTGAAGCTTTCTTT. Residues: CASSLRGGGTEAFF. This chain joins TRBV11-2 and TRBJ1-1; possible D gene TRBD1, 6 bases. The CDR3 is 14 residues long. Germline loops: CDR1 SGHAT, CDR2 FQNNGV. Trimming cost V 2 bases and J 5 bases, with 12 bases left between them.

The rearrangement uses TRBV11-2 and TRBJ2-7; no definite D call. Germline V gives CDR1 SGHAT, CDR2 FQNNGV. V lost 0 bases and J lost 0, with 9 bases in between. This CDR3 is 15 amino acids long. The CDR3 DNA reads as TGTGCCAGCAGCTTAGATCACACTCTCTCCTACGAGCAGTACTTC. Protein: CASSLDHTLSYEQYF.